This TCR beta chain was sequenced in a study of blood T cell repertoires in COVID-19. Study-level background: Whether acute or convalescent, the COVID-19 samples came from the United States, Italy and Spain. T cells, B-cell-depleted T cells, or PBMCs supplied cDNA or gDNA.

Recovered participants had two consecutive negative NP/OP PCR tests, healthcare professional clearance, or symptom resolution. This CDR3 comprises 18 residues. Germline CDR1 reads SGHDT; CDR2 reads YYEEEE. V was cut by 4 bases and J by 5 bases, with 26 bases left in between. Clones were read by immunoSEQ multiplex PCR, and TCRdb kept only the in-frame ones, dropping some. The data hold around 380,000 clones, with around 87% observed a single time. The chain recombines TRBV5-6 with TRBJ2-3; no reliable D call. Sequenced sample: PBMCs or T cells enriched from blood (not recorded which). The source of this sequence is a man under 40 who had recovered from COVID-19. The CDR3 reads CASSPVEVMSPQRDTQYF. DNA of the CDR3: TGTGCCAGCAGCCCGGTAGAGGTTATGTCTCCTCAGAGAGATACGCAGTATTTT.